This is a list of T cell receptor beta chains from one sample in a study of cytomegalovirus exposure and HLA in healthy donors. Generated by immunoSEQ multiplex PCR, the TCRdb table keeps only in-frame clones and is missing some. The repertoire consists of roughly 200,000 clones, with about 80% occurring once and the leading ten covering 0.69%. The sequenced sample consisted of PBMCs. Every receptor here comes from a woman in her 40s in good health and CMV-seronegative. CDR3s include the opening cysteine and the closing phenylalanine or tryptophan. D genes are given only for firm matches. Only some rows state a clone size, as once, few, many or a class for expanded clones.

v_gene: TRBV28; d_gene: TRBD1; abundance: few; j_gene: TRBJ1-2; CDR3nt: TGTGCCAGCAGTTTAATGTCGGGCAGGGGACAGGCTGGCTACACCTTC; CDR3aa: CASSLMSGRGQAGYTF
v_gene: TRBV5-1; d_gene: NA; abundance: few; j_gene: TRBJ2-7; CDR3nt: TGCGCCAGCAGCCTGGGTACTACAGGGCGCGTGAACGAGCAGTACTTC; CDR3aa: CASSLGTTGRVNEQYF
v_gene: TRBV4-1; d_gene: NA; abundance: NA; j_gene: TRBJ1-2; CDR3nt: TGCGCCAGCAGCCGAGTTAGCAGGACACTCAACTATGGCTACACCTTC; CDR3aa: CASSRVSRTLNYGYTF
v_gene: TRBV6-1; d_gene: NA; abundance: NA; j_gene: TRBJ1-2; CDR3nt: TGTGCCAGCAGTGCCACAGGGATAGCAAGTAATGGCTACACCTTC; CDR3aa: CASSATGIASNGYTF
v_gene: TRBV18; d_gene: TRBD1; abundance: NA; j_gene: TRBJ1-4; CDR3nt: TGTGCCAGCTCCCCCCCCGGGACAGGGAGTGAAAAACTGTTTTTT; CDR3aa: CASSPPGTGSEKLFF
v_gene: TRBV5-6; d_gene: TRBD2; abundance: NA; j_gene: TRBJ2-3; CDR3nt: TGTGCCAGCAGCTTACCCGGGAGGCGCGATACGCAGTATTTT; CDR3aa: CASSLPGRRDTQYF
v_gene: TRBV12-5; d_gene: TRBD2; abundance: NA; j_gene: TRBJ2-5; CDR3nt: TGTGCTAGTGGTTTGGTACGCCCGCGGGGGGTCCAAGAGACCCAGTACTTC; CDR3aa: CASGLVRPRGVQETQYF
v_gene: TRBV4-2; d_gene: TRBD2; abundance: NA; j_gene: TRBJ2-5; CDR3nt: TGTGCCAGCAGCCATCCCCCAGGACTAGCGGGAGGACGGGAGACCCAGTACTTC; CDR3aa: CASSHPPGLAGGRETQYF
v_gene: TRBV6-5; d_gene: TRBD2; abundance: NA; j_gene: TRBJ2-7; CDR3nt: TGTGCCAGCAGTCACGGGGGGGAGGGGTCCTACGAGCAGTACTTC; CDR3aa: CASSHGGEGSYEQYF
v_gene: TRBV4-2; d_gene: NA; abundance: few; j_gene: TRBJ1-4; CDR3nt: TGTGCCAGCAGCCCCCCTGGGCCGGGAGGTAATGAAAAACTGTTTTTT; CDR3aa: CASSPPGPGGNEKLFF
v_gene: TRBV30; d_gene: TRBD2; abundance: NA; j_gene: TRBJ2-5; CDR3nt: TGTGCCTGGAGTGAACTAGCGGGTGGGGAGACCCAGTACTTC; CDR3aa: CAWSELAGGETQYF
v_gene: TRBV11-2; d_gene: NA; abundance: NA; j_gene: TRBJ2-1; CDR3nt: TGTGCCAGCAGCTTAGCATTTGGGGGGGGCCTTTATGAGCAGTTCTTC; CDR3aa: CASSLAFGGGLYEQFF
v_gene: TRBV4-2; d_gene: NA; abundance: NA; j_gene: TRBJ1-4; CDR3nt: TGTGCCAGCAGCTTGGCGGGGGTTGATGAAAAACTGTTTTTT; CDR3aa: CASSLAGVDEKLFF
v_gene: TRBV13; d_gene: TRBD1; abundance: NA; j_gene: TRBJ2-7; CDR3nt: TGTGCCAGCAGCCCCGGACAGGGGGCGAGGTACGAGCAGTACTTC; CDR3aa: CASSPGQGARYEQYF
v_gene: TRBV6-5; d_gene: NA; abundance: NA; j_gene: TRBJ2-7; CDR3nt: TGTGCCAGCAGTGAAGCCATTACCTACGAGCAGTACTTC; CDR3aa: CASSEAITYEQYF
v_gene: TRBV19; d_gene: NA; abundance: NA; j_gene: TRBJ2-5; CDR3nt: TGTGCCAGTAAAGAGTCGTGGCGGGATCAAGAGACCCAGTACTTC; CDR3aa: CASKESWRDQETQYF
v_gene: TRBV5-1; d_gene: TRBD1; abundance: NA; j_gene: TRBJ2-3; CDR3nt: TGCGCCAGCAGCCCTCGGACAGGGTTTAGCACAGATACGCAGTATTTT; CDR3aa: CASSPRTGFSTDTQYF
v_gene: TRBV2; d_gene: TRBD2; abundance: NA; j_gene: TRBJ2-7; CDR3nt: TGTGCCAGCAGTGGACTAGCGGGAGGGCCTTATTCCTACGAGCAGTACTTC; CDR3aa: CASSGLAGGPYSYEQYF
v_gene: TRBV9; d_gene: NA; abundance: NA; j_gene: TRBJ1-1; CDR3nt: TGTGCCAGCGGGGTGGCGGGGGGTACTGAAGCTTTCTTT; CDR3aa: CASGVAGGTEAFF
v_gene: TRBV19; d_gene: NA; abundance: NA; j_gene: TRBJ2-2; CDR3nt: TGTGCCAGTAGGGACGGGAGCTTGGACACCGGGGAGCTGTTTTTT; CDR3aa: CASRDGSLDTGELFF
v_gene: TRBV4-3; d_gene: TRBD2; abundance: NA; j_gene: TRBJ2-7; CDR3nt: TGCGCCAGCAGCCAAGACGGGAGGTCCTACGAGCAGTACTTC; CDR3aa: CASSQDGRSYEQYF
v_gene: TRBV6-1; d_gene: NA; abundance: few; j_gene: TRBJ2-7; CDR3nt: TGTGCCAGCAGTGCCGCTGCAGGGCCGTACGAGCAGTACTTC; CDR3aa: CASSAAAGPYEQYF
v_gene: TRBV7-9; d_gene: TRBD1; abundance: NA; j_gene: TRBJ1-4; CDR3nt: TGTGCCATCACATCGGGACAGTCCTTGAGCAGAAATGAAAAACTGTTTTTT; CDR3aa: CAITSGQSLSRNEKLFF
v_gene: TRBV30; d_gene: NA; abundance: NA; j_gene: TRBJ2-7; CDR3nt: TGTGCCTGGAGCCCGGACTACCTCTCCTACGAGCAGTACTTC; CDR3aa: CAWSPDYLSYEQYF
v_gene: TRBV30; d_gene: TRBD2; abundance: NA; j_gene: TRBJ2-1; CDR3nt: TGTGCCTGGAGTGTACTAGCGGGAGCCCACAATGAGCAGTTCTTC; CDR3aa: CAWSVLAGAHNEQFF
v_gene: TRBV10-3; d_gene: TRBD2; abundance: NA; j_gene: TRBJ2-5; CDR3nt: TGTGCCATCGCCCTAGCGGGGGGGCCGCAAGAGACCCAGTACTTC; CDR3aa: CAIALAGGPQETQYF
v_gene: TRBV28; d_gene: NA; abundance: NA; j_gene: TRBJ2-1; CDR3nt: TGTGCCAGCAAAGGACTGCCAGGTGAGCAGTTCTTC; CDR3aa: CASKGLPGEQFF
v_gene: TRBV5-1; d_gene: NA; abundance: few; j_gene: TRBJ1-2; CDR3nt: TGCGCCAGCAGACGAGGGAACTATGGCTACACCTTC; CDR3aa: CASRRGNYGYTF
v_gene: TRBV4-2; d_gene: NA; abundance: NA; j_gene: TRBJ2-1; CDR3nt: TGTGCCAGCAGGTCGACTACGAAATCCTACAATGAGCAGTTCTTC; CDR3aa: CASRSTTKSYNEQFF
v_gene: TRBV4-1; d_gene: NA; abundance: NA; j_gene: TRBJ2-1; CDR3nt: TGCGCCAGCAGCCAAGAAGGAGGGGTGGGGACGAGTTTGTACAATGAGCAGTTCTTC; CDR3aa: CASSQEGGVGTSLYNEQFF
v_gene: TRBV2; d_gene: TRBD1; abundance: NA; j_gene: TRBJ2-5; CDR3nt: TGTGCCAGCATACTCGGACAGGGTGAGACCCAGTACTTC; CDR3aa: CASILGQGETQYF
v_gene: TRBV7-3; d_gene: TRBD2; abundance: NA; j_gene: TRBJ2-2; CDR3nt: TGTGCCAGCAGCTTACAGAGCGGGAGAAATACCGGGGAGCTGTTTTTT; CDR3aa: CASSLQSGRNTGELFF
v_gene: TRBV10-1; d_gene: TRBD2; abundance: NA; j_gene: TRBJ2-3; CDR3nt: TGCGCCAGCAGTCGAGCGGGGGGGCCAAGAGATACGCAGTATTTT; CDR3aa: CASSRAGGPRDTQYF
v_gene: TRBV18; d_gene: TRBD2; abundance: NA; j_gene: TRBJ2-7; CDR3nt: TGTGCCAGCTCAGCCGGGGGGAGGTACGAGCAGTACTTC; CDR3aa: CASSAGGRYEQYF
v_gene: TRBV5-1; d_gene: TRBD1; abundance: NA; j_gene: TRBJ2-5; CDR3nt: TGCGCCAGCAGCCCCAGACAGGGTAGGGAAGAGACCCAGTACTTC; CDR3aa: CASSPRQGREETQYF
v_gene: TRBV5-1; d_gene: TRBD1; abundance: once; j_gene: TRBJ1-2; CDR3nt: TGCGCCAGCAGCCTCCGACAGGGAAACTATGGCTACACCTTC; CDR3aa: CASSLRQGNYGYTF
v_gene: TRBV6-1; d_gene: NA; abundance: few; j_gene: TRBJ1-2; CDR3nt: TGTGCCAGCAGGCTGGCGGTCGAAAACTATGGCTACACCTTC; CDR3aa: CASRLAVENYGYTF
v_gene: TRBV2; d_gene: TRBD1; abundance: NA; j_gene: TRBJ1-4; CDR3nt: TGTGCCACCTTGGACAGGGTTCGAGGCGAAAAACTGTTTTTT; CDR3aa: CATLDRVRGEKLFF
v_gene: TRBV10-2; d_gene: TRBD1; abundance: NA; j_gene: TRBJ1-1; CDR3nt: TGCGCCAGCTTACAGGGGGCGAGGACTGAAGCTTTCTTT; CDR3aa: CASLQGARTEAFF
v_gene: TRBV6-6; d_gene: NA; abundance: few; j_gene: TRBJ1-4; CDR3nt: TGTGCCAGCAGTTACGAGGGTGCAACTAATGAAAAACTGTTTTTT; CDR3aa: CASSYEGATNEKLFF
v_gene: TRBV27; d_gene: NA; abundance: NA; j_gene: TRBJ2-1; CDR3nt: TGTGCCAGCAGTTTACTCGCGGGAAGTGTGGGTGAGCAGTTCTTC; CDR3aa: CASSLLAGSVGEQFF
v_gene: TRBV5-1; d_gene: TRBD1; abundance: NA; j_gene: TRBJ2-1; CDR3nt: TGCGCCAGCAGCCTGTTGACAGGGTCCCTCTACAATGAGCAGTTCTTC; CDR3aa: CASSLLTGSLYNEQFF
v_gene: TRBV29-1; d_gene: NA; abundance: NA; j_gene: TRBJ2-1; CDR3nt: TGCAGCGGGTGCAGGGGCGGCGATGAGCAGTTCTTC; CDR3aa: CSGCRGGDEQFF
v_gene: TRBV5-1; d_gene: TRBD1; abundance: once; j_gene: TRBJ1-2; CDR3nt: TGCGCCAGCAGCCAAACCGGGACAGGGAACTATGGCTACACCTTC; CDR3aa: CASSQTGTGNYGYTF
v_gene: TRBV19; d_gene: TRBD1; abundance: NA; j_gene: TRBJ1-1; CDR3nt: TGTGCCAGTGGATCGGACAGGGCTACTGAAGCTTTCTTT; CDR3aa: CASGSDRATEAFF
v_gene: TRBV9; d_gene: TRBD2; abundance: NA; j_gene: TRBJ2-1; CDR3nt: TGTGCCAGCAGCGTGGGAGGGATGGGCTACAATGAGCAGTTCTTC; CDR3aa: CASSVGGMGYNEQFF
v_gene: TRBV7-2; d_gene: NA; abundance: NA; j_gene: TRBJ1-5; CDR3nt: TGTGCCAGCAGCTTCGGGAATAGCAATCAGCCCCAGCATTTT; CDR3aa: CASSFGNSNQPQHF
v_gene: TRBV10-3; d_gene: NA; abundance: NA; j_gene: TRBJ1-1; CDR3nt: TGTGCCATCAGTACGACAGTGTCTGAAGCTTTCTTT; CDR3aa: CAISTTVSEAFF
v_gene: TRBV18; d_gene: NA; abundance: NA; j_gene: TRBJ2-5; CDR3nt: TGTGCCAGCTCACCACTCCACACGGGGAAGGGAGAGACCCAGTACTTC; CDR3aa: CASSPLHTGKGETQYF
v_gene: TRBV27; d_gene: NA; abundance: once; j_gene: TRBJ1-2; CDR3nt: TGTGCCAGCAGTTTACGGGAGGGTGCGGGGGCGCGCACGTTGACACCCACCTTC; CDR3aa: CASSLREGAGARTLTPTF
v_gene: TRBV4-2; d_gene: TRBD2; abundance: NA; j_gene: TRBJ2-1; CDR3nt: TGTGCCAGCAGCCAAGAGATACTAGCGGGAGTCAATGAGCAGTTCTTC; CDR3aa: CASSQEILAGVNEQFF
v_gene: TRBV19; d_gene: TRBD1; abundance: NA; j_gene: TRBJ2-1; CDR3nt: TGTGCCAGTAGTATCGGACAGGTCAATAACAATGAGCAGTTCTTC; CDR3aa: CASSIGQVNNNEQFF